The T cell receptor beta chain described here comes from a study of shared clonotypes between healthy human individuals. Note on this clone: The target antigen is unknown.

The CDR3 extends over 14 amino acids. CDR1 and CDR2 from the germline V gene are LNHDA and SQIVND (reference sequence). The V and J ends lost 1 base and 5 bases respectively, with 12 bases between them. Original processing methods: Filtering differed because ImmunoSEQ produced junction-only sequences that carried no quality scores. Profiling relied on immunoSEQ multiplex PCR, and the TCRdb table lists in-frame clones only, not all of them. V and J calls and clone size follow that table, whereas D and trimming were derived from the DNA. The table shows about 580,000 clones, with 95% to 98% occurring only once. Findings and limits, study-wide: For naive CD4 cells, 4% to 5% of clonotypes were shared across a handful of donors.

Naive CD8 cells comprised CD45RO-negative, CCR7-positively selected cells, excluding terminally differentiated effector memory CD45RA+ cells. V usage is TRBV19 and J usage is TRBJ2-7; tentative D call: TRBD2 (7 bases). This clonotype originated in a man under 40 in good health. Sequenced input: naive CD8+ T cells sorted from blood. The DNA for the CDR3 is TGTGCCAGTAGTATAGGGGGAGGGGGAGACGAGCAGTACTTC. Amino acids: CASSIGGGGDEQYF.